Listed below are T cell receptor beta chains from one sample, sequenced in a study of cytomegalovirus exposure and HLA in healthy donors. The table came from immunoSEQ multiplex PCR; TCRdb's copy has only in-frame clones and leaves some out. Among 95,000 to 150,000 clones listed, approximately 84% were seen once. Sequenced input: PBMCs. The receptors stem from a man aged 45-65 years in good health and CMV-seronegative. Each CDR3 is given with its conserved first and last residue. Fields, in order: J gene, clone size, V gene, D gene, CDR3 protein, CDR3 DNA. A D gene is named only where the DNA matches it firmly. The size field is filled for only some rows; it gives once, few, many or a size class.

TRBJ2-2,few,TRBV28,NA,CASSLYRAGSGELFF,TGTGCCAGCAGTTTATACAGGGCTGGGTCCGGGGAGCTGTTTTTT
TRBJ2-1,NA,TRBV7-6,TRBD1,CASRLAGGDYNEQFF,TGTGCCAGCAGGCTCGCAGGGGGCGATTACAATGAGCAGTTCTTC
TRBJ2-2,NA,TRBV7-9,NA,CASRYEAGAGELFF,TGTGCCAGCCGCTATGAGGCGGGCGCCGGGGAGCTGTTTTTT
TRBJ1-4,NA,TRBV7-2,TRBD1,CASSSGQGNNEKLFF,TGTGCCAGCAGCTCCGGACAGGGGAATAATGAAAAACTGTTTTTT
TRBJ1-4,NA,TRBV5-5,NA,CASSSQGGEKLFF,TGTGCCAGCAGCTCCCAGGGTGGTGAAAAACTGTTTTTT
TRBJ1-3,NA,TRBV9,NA,CASSGGRAGNTIYF,TGTGCCAGCAGCGGCGGGAGGGCTGGAAACACCATATACTTT
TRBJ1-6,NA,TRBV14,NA,CASSHTRGLGSPLHF,TGTGCCAGCAGCCATACCAGGGGTTTGGGTTCACCCCTCCACTTT
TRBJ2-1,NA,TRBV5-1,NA,CASGPGSSYNEQFF,TGCGCCAGCGGACCGGGAAGCTCCTACAATGAGCAGTTCTTC
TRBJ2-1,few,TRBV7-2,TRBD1,CASSLDRGLLQIYNEQFF,TGTGCCAGCAGCTTAGACAGGGGGCTACTTCAGATATACAATGAGCAGTTCTTC
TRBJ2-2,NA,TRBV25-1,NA,CASSELGRPGELFF,TGTGCCAGCAGTGAGTTGGGGCGACCCGGGGAGCTGTTTTTT